Presented here are 15 T cell receptor beta chains from one specimen sequenced in a study of identifying expanded T cells in peripheral blood. Repertoires were generated with immunoSEQ multiplex PCR, while TCRdb's copy carries only in-frame clones and drops some. The sample gives over 85,000 clones, 70% to 90% of which show up once; just under 4.5% is in the top ten. Material for sequencing was blood. All receptors come from a person between 18 and 75 years old in good health.

This sequence joins TRBV30 and TRBJ1-3, with TRBD1 identical over 9 bases. The V gene end was trimmed by 4 bases and the J gene end by 4 bases; junction bases not matched to a gene: 5. Germline CDR1 and CDR2: GTSNPN and SVGIG (reference sequence). CDR3 length equals 14 residues. Here the CDR3 reads CAWNLGQGGNTIYF. The CDR3 region has the DNA TGTGCCTGGAATTTAGGACAGGGGGGAAACACCATATATTTT.

V usage is TRBV30 and J usage is TRBJ2-7; perhaps TRBD1 as D (6 bases). Deletions cut 2 bases from V and 0 bases from J, with 17 bases between. The length of the CDR3 is 16 residues. Germline V gene data show CDR1 as GTSNPN and CDR2 as SVGIG (reference sequence). The CDR3 DNA reads TGTGCCTGGAGTCCCCTGGGGGCGGGCCTCTCCTACGAGCAGTACTTC. The encoded protein is CAWSPLGAGLSYEQYF.

V and J are TRBV5-1 and TRBJ1-6; D is perhaps TRBD1 (5 bases). The V end was cut by 5 bases, the J end by 4 bases, with 22 bases between. Germline lookup yields CDR1 SGHRS and CDR2 YFSETQ. There are 18 residues in the CDR3. The CDR3 reads CASRARPMTVPYNSPLHF. The CDR3 region has the DNA TGCGCCAGCAGAGCGCGACCGATGACAGTACCTTATAATTCACCCCTCCACTTT.

This chain links TRBV7-2 with TRBJ1-1; D uncertain. Trimming shortened V by 5 bases and J by 4 bases, and 29 bases separated the two germline ends. CDR1 is SGHTA, CDR2 FQGNSA, per germline. The CDR3 contains 19 residues. CDR3 sequence: CASSPESPQITYWGTEAFF. The CDR3, as DNA: TGTGCCAGCAGCCCCGAAAGTCCACAGATCACGTATTGGGGCACTGAAGCTTTCTTT.

The J gene is TRBJ1-1, the V gene TRBV4-3, with 8 bases identical to TRBD1. V gave up 3 bases and J gave up 8 bases; unmatched junction bases: 2. Germline CDR1 reads LGHNA; CDR2 reads YSLEER. This CDR3 has 12 residues. In DNA form, the CDR3 reads TGCGCCAGCAGCCACTACAGGGGGGAAGCTTTCTTT. Translation: CASSHYRGEAFF.

About this clone itself: At one end the junction does not follow the germline gene, possibly because of a read error. This chain uses TRBV6-6 with TRBJ1-4, with a weak D call TRBD1 (5 bases). There are 15 residues in the CDR3. Germline CDR1 and CDR2: MNHNY and SVGAGI (reference sequence). The CDR3, as DNA: TGTGCCAGCAGTTACGTATCCGGGGGAGATGAAAAGCTGTTTTTT. This sequence encodes CASSYVSGGDEKLFF.

This chain connects TRBV19 to TRBJ2-3; D perhaps matches TRBD1 (5 bases). Germline V gene sequence: CDR1 LNHDA, CDR2 SQIVND (reference sequence). V lost 3 bases and J lost 0, with 16 bases in between. CDR3 length equals 17 residues. The CDR3 DNA reads as TGTGCCAGTAGTATCGAGTGGGGCAGCTCTAGCACAGATACGCAGTATTTT. Translating gives CASSIEWGSSSTDTQYF.

The genes are TRBV15 and TRBJ1-1; TRBD1 agrees at 8 bases. Germline V gene lookup returns CDR1 LNHNV and CDR2 YYDKDF (reference sequence). V lost 3 bases, J lost 7 bases, and 13 bases stayed unmatched. This CDR3 has 16 amino acids. In DNA form, the CDR3 reads TGTGCCACCAGCAGGCGCCAGGGGGCGGTCGGATTTGAAGCTTTCTTT. It codes for CATSRRQGAVGFEAFF.

The count of this clone is one. The chain has TRBV28 and TRBJ2-7, with a tentative D call TRBD1 (6 bases). The V end lost 7 bases, the J end lost 0 bases, and 13 bases lay between the germline ends. The CDR3 consists of 14 residues. Germline CDR1 reads MDHEN; CDR2 reads SYDVKM. The CDR3 loop is CASIRDTDSYEQYF. CDR3 nucleotides: TGTGCCAGCATTAGGGACACGGACTCCTACGAGCAGTACTTC.

The chain carries TRBV5-1 and TRBJ2-1; maybe TRBD1 (5 bases). V lost 0 bases and J 9 bases, leaving 13 bases between the germline ends. Germline values: CDR1 SGHRS, CDR2 YFSETQ. This CDR3 region has 14 residues. CDR3 in amino acids: CASSLENGATEQFF. In DNA form, the CDR3 reads TGCGCCAGCAGCTTGGAGAATGGGGCCACTGAGCAGTTCTTC.

This CDR3 reads CSVINRAGLTDTQYF. The CDR3, as DNA: TGCAGCGTTATAAACAGGGCCGGCCTCACAGATACGCAGTATTTT. The V call is TRBV29-1, the J call TRBJ2-3; D might be TRBD1 (6 bases). The CDR3 runs to 15 residues. V dropped 5 bases and J dropped 2 bases, with 17 bases sitting between them. The germline CDR1 and CDR2 sequences are SQVTM and ANQGSEA.

The chain joins TRBV5-1 to TRBJ2-1; a possible D gene is TRBD2 (6 bases). The ends were cut back, 6 bases at V and 3 bases at J, with 19 bases in the middle. Per the germline V gene, CDR1 is SGHRS and CDR2 is YFSETQ. The CDR3 contains 16 residues. Written as DNA, the CDR3 is TGCGCCAGCATCGCGTGGGCGGGGAGCAGCTACAATGAGCAGTTCTTC. Its translation: CASIAWAGSSYNEQFF.

The chain is built from TRBV19 and TRBJ1-2; 9 bases match TRBD1. V shed 3 bases and J 10 bases; nucleotides not matched to a gene: 6. The CDR3 runs to 13 residues. Germline V CDR1 and CDR2: LNHDA, SQIVND (reference sequence). CDR3 protein: CASSMRDRVNYTF. CDR3 bases: TGTGCCAGTAGTATGCGGGACAGGGTAAACTACACCTTC.

This clone was seen only once. The chain has TRBV11-2 and TRBJ2-5; D unclear. The V end was cut by 0 bases, the J end by 5 bases, with 10 bases between. This CDR3 region has 14 residues. Germline V gives CDR1 SGHAT, CDR2 FQNNGV. As DNA, the CDR3 is TGTGCCAGCAGCTTAGATTGGGCTCGCGAGACCCAGTACTTC. Amino acid sequence: CASSLDWARETQYF.

The V gene is TRBV7-2, the J gene TRBJ2-7, with 8 bases lining up with TRBD1. J was trimmed by 3 bases and V by 0 bases; bases with no gene match: 7. The CDR3 runs to 16 residues. CDR1 and CDR2 (germline): SGHTA, FQGNSA. The CDR3 DNA reads as TGTGCCAGCAGCTTAGCGAGTGGGACAGGCATCTACGAGCAGTACTTC. Residues: CASSLASGTGIYEQYF.